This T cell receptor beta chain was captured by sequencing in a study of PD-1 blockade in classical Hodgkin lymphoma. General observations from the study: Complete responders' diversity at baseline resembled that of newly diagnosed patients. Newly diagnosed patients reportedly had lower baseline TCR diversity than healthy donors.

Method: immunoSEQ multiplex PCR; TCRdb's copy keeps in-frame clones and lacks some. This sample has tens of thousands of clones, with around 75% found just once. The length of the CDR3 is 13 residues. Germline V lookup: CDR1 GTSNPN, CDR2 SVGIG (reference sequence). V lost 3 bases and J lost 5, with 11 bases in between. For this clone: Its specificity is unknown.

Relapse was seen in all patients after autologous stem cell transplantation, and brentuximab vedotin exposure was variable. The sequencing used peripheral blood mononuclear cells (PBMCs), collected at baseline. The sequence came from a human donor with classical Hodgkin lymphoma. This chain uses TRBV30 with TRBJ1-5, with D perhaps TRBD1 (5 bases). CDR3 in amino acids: CAWRGEGHQPQHF. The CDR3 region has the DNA TGTGCCTGGAGGGGGGAAGGGCATCAGCCCCAGCATTTT.